The sequence of this T cell receptor beta chain was determined in a study of T cells in Graves' hyperthyroidism and ophthalmopathy. Researchers took RNA transcripts and amplified the TCR beta CDR3 regions from them. The HTBI set primed first-round TCR CDR3 RT-PCR. TCRdb itself ran the multiplex PCR reads through MiXCR, one entry per CDR3 protein. The sample lists tens of thousands of distinct CDR3 sequences, around 50% occurring once. Patients aged 18 to 65 had newly diagnosed hyperthyroidism lasting under 2 months. Cells are PBMCs isolated from about 10 ml of fresh blood. This clonotype was counted ten times or more. In germline, CDR1 is GTSNPN, CDR2 SVGIG (reference sequence). The V end was cut by 2 bases, the J end by 7 bases, with 8 bases between. The CDR3 runs to 11 residues.

The gene calls are TRBV30 and TRBJ1-2; TRBD1 is a possible D gene (5 bases). The clonotype comes from a woman aged 45 to 65 with Graves' hyperthyroidism that later progressed to Graves' ophthalmopathy. Sequencing used blood. The CDR3 DNA reads TGTGCCTGGAGTCTGGGGGGTGGCTACACCTTC. Amino acids: CAWSLGGGYTF.